A selection of T cell receptor beta chains follows, all from one sample in a study of T cells in Graves' hyperthyroidism and ophthalmopathy. TCRdb re-called the multiplex PCR reads with MiXCR, one entry per CDR3 protein. The data show approximately 610,000 distinct CDR3 sequences, roughly 14% seen once. The sample comprised blood. The receptors come from a woman in her forties with Graves' ophthalmopathy. CDR3s include the opening cysteine and the closing phenylalanine or tryptophan. Fields, in order: D gene, clone size, V gene, J gene, CDR3 protein, CDR3 DNA. A D gene is named only where the DNA matches it firmly. Clone size is shown for a subset of rows, as once, few, many or a class of expanded clone.

TRBD1	.	TRBV20-1	TRBJ1-6	CSARVEGQGHSPLHF	TGCAGTGCTAGAGTAGAAGGACAGGGTCATTCACCCCTCCACTTT
.	once	TRBV6-1	TRBJ1-2	CASSISDNYGYTF	TGTGCCAGCAGTATTTCGGACAACTATGGCTACACCTTC
TRBD1	many	TRBV28	TRBJ2-6	CASSSPGGDGANVLTF	TGTGCCAGCAGTTCACCAGGGGGCGATGGGGCCAACGTCCTGACTTTC
.	many	TRBV10-3	TRBJ1-2	CAISESVGGYTF	TGTGCCATCAGTGAGTCTGTAGGCGGCTACACCTTC
TRBD2	many	TRBV5-1	TRBJ2-7	CASSISFQGPGLAYEQYF	TGCGCCAGCAGCATATCATTTCAGGGACCGGGACTAGCGTACGAGCAGTACTTC
.	many	TRBV7-7	TRBJ2-2	CASSLGGSGNTGELFF	TGTGCTAGCAGCTTAGGGGGGAGCGGTAACACCGGGGAGCTGTTTTTT
.	many	TRBV18	TRBJ2-5	CASSPPQETQYF	TGTGCCAGCAGTCCTCCTCAAGAGACCCAGTACTTC
.	many	TRBV7-2	TRBJ1-1	CASSPQTQGNTEAFF	TGTGCCAGCAGCCCCCAGACGCAGGGAAACACTGAAGCTTTCTTT
TRBD1	.	TRBV12-3/TRBV12-4	TRBJ1-2	CASSSTRYGQGALGYTF	TGTGCCAGCAGTTCCACCCGTTACGGGCAGGGGGCGCTTGGCTACACCTTC
.	many	TRBV7-2	TRBJ2-7	CASSLAPTYYEQYF	TGTGCCAGCAGCTTAGCTCCGACGTATTACGAGCAGTACTTC
.	many	TRBV6-1	TRBJ2-5	CASSEAWWETQYF	TGTGCCAGCAGTGAAGCGTGGTGGGAGACCCAGTACTTC
.	few	TRBV30	TRBJ1-5	CAWSWAASGQPQHF	TGTGCCTGGAGTTGGGCAGCGTCCGGTCAGCCCCAGCATTTT
.	many	TRBV12-3/TRBV12-4	TRBJ2-5	CASGGSLGETQYF	TGTGCCTCCGGGGGCTCCTTGGGGGAGACCCAGTACTTC
.	many	TRBV28	TRBJ2-2	CASRPHRADNTGELFF	TGTGCCAGCAGACCCCACCGTGCAGATAACACCGGGGAGCTGTTTTTT
.	many	TRBV19	TRBJ2-7	CAGSMEGSYEQYF	TGTGCCGGTAGCATGGAGGGCAGCTACGAGCAGTACTTC
TRBD1	.	TRBV6-2/TRBV6-3	TRBJ1-2	CASSATGTGRIHGYTF	TGTGCCAGCAGTGCCACCGGGACAGGGAGGATTCATGGCTACACCTTC
.	many	TRBV11-2	TRBJ1-5	CASSLDDSGLPQHF	TGTGCCAGCAGCTTAGATGATTCGGGCCTGCCCCAGCATTTT
.	many	TRBV25-1	TRBJ1-1	CASSRSGEVTEAFF	TGTGCCAGCAGCCGTTCAGGGGAAGTTACTGAAGCTTTCTTT
TRBD1	many	TRBV28	TRBJ1-2	CASSSTGGGGYTF	TGTGCCAGCAGTTCCACAGGGGGCGGTGGCTACACCTTC
TRBD1	many	TRBV6-1	TRBJ1-1	CASSDATGSGGTEAFF	TGTGCCAGCAGTGATGCGACAGGGTCGGGGGGAACTGAAGCTTTCTTT
.	many	TRBV6-2/TRBV6-3	TRBJ2-7	CALSRGTDAYEQYF	TGTGCCCTTTCACGCGGGACGGACGCGTACGAGCAGTACTTC
TRBD1	many	TRBV20-1	TRBJ1-2	CSVAAGTGLYYGYTF	TGCAGTGTAGCCGCCGGGACAGGCCTTTACTATGGCTACACCTTC
.	few	TRBV11-2	TRBJ2-2	CASSLEGRLGELFF	TGTGCCAGCAGCTTAGAGGGACGACTCGGGGAGCTGTTTTTT